The entry below describes one T cell receptor beta chain. This receptor's antigen is unknown. Base-call qualities are not available, and no considerably larger clone is one nucleotide away. The library was made by 5' RACE. Instrument on record: Illumina HiSeq 2000. Template switching added a universal primer binding site, and the final cDNA carried a unique molecular identifier that allowed TCR cDNA molecules to be counted accurately. Specific primers in the conserved constant-segment region were used to synthesize first-strand cDNA for the TCR alpha and beta chains. To control for contamination, every cDNA library was double barcoded, receiving both a SMART-Mk sample barcode and Illumina barcodes. Two successive PCR steps introduced TruSeq adapter sequences along with Illumina sample barcodes. The TCR alpha and beta cDNA libraries were sequenced on the Illumina HiSeq platform using custom primers. Concerning the study's data processing: MiGEC processed the raw reads to extract unique molecular identifiers, while MiXCR was used to determine the CDR3 positions. For each individual, recombination models were inferred using an EM algorithm with the repgenHMM and IGoR tools. The analysis of shared clonotypes was done with the tcR package in R, with sharing normalized by the product of cloneset sizes. Out-of-frame nonproductive sequences were analyzed to study raw recombination free of thymic and clonal selection effects. TCRdb reprocessing: public reads trimmed at Q25 with fastp, clones called with MiXCR, in-frame beta chains kept. All rows with the same CDR3 protein become a single entry with the most common DNA and genes. TCRdb's processing, not the study's, gives the V and J calls here. The sample table contains roughly 1,500,000 distinct CDR3 sequences; only one count was recorded for about 31% of them. In total, the top ten clones hold around 0.25% of the sample.

Every donor was a healthy Caucasian. CDR3 length: 15 amino acids, cysteine to phenylalanine. The sequence is cut down to CDR3 DNA, 45 bases in frame from base 1. Trimming accounts for 6 bases at V and 0 bases at J, while the number of junction bases matched to no gene is 5. As encoded in the germline V gene, CDR1 is ENHRY while CDR2 is SYGVKD. This sample is drawn from a study of identical twins (dated by TCRdb to 2016 to 2017). Describing the broader study: TCR alpha and beta repertoires from monozygotic twins, unrelated adults of various ages and cord blood were deep-sequenced to test whether fetal clonotypes persist. Replicate twin experiments were performed at different times using different library preparation protocols to rule out contamination. The investigation overall reported the following: Out-of-frame TCR alpha sharing in monozygotic twins was systematically underestimated by recombination models, whereas sharing between unrelated individuals was in agreement with the recombination models. The excess sharing between twins in beta out-of-frame sequences was weaker because fewer shared sequences reduced the signal-to-noise ratio. Zero-insertion analyses could be partly confounded by invariant T cells such as MAIT and iNKT, although diverse VJ usage argued against such confounding for most clonotypes. Because the same donors could not be followed over many years, conclusions were based on cross-sectional statistical analysis. Fewer insertions were carried by abundant cord blood beta clonotypes; a weaker similar trend was observed in young adult naive repertoires, while no such trend was observed in memory repertoires. Compared with coincidental sharing between unrelated individuals, out-of-frame TCR alpha sequences shared between twins had an excess of sequences with low generation probability.

The V and J genes are TRBV10-3 and TRBJ2-3; TRBD2 agrees with 8 junctional bases. This clonotype was sampled from a newborn girl in good health. Sequenced sample: cord blood. The base sequence is TGTGCCATCAGCCCACAGCGGGAGAGCACAGATACGCAGTATTTT. Translation gives CAISPQRESTDTQYF.